The present TCR beta chain was sequenced within a study of human T cells and chemical hapten exposure. As to this clonotype: The antigen is undetermined.

Study results and caveats: Expanded TCRs made up significantly more big CDR3 similarity clusters than controls did. PT1 expanded TCR counts and patch test score correlated positively.

Time point described: pre-sensitization, week 0. Treatment here: therapeutic diphenylcyclopropenone sensitization with weekly scalp DPC. The library put unique molecular identifiers onto individual cDNA molecules. Using its own MiXCR run on the RACE reads, TCRdb lists one record per CDR3 protein. The sample contains some 330,000 distinct CDR3 sequences, 4.5% to 5.5% of which appear only once. CDR3 length: 16 residues. The ends were cut back, 4 bases at V and 2 bases at J, with 12 bases in the middle. Germline lookup yields CDR1 SNHLY and CDR2 FYNNEI. This TCR derives from a woman between 18 and 29 years old with alopecia areata. Some clones in this sample may be carry-over from other donors' samples. This specimen consisted of whole blood, obtained in connection with sensitization to the hapten diphenylcyclopropenone (DPC). The V call is TRBV2, the J call TRBJ2-6, with D unclear. This chain's CDR3 is CASSVIIGPGANVLTF. The DNA for the CDR3 is TGTGCCAGCAGTGTAATCATCGGACCTGGGGCCAACGTCCTGACTTTC.